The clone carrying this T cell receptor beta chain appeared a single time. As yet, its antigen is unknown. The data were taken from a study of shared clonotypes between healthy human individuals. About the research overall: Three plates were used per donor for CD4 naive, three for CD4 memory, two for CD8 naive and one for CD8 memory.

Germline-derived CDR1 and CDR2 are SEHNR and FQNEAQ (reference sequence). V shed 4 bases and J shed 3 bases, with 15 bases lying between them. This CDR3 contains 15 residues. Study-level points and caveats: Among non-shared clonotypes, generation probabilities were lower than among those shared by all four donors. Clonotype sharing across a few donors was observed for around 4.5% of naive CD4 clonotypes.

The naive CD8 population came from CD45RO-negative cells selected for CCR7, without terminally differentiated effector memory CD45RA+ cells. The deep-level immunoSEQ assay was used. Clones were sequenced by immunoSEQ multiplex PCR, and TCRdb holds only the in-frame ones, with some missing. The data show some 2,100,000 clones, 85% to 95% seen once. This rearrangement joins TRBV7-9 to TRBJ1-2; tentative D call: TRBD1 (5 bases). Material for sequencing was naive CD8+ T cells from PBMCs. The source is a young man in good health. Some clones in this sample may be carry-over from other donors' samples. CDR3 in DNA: TGTGCCAGCAGCTCTACGGCTCAGGGTGACTATGGCTACACCTTC. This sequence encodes CASSSTAQGDYGYTF.